This TCR beta chain was sequenced in a study of patients and donors after allogeneic stem cell transplantation. MiXCR was run by TCRdb on the RT-PCR reads, yielding one entry per CDR3 protein. The sample yields about a million distinct CDR3 sequences, 15% to 20% seen once. This CDR3 is 15 amino acids long. The germline V and J ends were trimmed by 2 bases and 7 bases, with 15 bases remaining between them. Germline CDR1 SGHVS, CDR2 FNYEAQ. What was sequenced was blood, either unsorted or a sorted T cell fraction (not recorded which). The TCR sequence derives from a human donor who was either an allogeneic HSCT recipient or a stem cell or donor lymphocyte infusion donor (not recorded which). It is not recorded whose cells these are; they may come from a transplant donor. This sequence joins TRBV7-6 and TRBJ2-1, with a tentative D call TRBD1 (6 bases). This chain's CDR3 is CASSLLDRRSNEQFF. DNA for the CDR3: TGTGCCAGCAGCTTATTGGACAGAAGAAGTAATGAGCAGTTCTTC.